Following are 20 T cell receptor beta chains from one sample sequenced in a study of HIV-infected patients and healthy controls. TCRdb used MiXCR to reprocess the 5' RACE reads, holding one entry per CDR3 protein. Among about 64,000 distinct CDR3 sequences listed, roughly 21% were seen once. The sequenced sample was CD4+ T cells from blood. These receptors were collected from a human donor in good health.

This chain uses TRBV19 with TRBJ2-3; maybe TRBD2 (5 bases). V was pared by 3 bases and J by 5 bases, with 15 bases between. Germline CDR1 and CDR2: LNHDA and SQIVND (reference sequence). The CDR3 has 15 residues. CDR3 loop: CASSIIGGLKDTQYF. In nucleotides, the CDR3 is TGTGCCAGTAGTATTATCGGCGGGTTAAAAGATACGCAGTATTTT.

This clonotype appeared a few times. The chain employs TRBV7-9 and TRBJ1-4; D unclear. CDR1 and CDR2 (germline): SEHNR, FQNEAQ (reference sequence). The CDR3 spans 12 residues. V gave up 6 bases and J gave up 8 bases, with 10 bases separating them. The CDR3 coding sequence is TGTGCCAGCAGTCTAATCAGGGAAAAACTGTTTTTT. Translating gives CASSLIREKLFF.

The table lists this clonotype with a few counts. This rearrangement joins TRBV10-3 to TRBJ2-7, with D tentatively TRBD2 (5 bases). This CDR3 has 12 residues. Trimming left V 7 bases short and J 2 bases short, with 9 bases between. Germline V gene sequence: CDR1 ENHRY, CDR2 SYGVKD. The CDR3 sequence: CAIMASTYEQYF. The CDR3 DNA is TGTGCCATCATGGCTAGCACCTACGAGCAGTACTTC.

The chain is built from TRBV29-1 and TRBJ1-1; 9 bases fit TRBD1. With V trimmed by 7 bases and J by 5 bases, 11 bases remained unmatched. This CDR3 has 14 residues. CDR1 SQVTM and CDR2 ANQGSEA come from the germline V gene. In nucleotides, the CDR3 is TGCAGCGGTCAACAGGGGGCGGCGGGGACTGAAGCTTTCTTT. Protein: CSGQQGAAGTEAFF. Based on the CDR3 plus reference TRBV29-1 and TRBJ1-1, the full variable domain is SAVISQKPSRDICQRGTSLTIQCQVDSQVTMMFWYRQQPGQSLTLIATANQGSEATYESGFVIDKFPISRPNLTFSTLTVSNMSPEDSSIYLCSGQQGAAGTEAFFGQGTRLTVV.

The rearrangement joins TRBV20-1 to TRBJ2-4; D perhaps matches TRBD2 (5 bases). Germline loops: CDR1 DFQATT, CDR2 SNEGSKA (reference sequence). With 0 bases removed from V and 0 bases from J, the gap between germline ends came to 12 bases. The CDR3 consists of 16 residues. The CDR3 sequence: CSARDKRETAKNIQYF. In DNA form, the CDR3 reads TGCAGTGCTAGAGATAAGAGGGAGACAGCCAAAAACATTCAGTACTTC.

This clonotype was counted only a few times. The V gene is TRBV18, the J gene TRBJ2-1; 7 nucleotides match TRBD2. The V segment lost 3 bases and the J segment 6 bases; nucleotides outside the gene matches: 11. The CDR3 is made up of 16 amino acids. Germline assignment: CDR1 KGHSH and CDR2 LQKENI. The DNA of the CDR3 is TGTGCCAGCTCACCGCAATTGGGGGAGGGCGGCAATGAGCAGTTCTTC. Amino acids: CASSPQLGEGGNEQFF.

V is TRBV19 and J is TRBJ1-2, with D possibly TRBD1 on 6 matching bases. The germline V gene encodes CDR1 LNHDA and CDR2 SQIVND (reference sequence). CDR3 length: 15 residues. V was clipped by 6 bases and J by 1 base, with 15 bases between them. The CDR3 reads CASRYFPGHNYGYTF. The CDR3, as DNA: TGTGCCAGTAGATATTTCCCGGGACATAACTATGGCTACACCTTC. The full variable domain, rest sourced from reference TRBV19 and TRBJ1-2, is DGGITQSPKYLFRKEGQNVTLSCEQNLNHDAMYWYRQDPGQGLRLIYYSQIVNDFQKGDIAEGYSVSREKKESFPLTVTSAQKNPTAFYLCASRYFPGHNYGYTFGSGTRLTVV.

CDR3 nucleotides: TGTGCCAGCCGCCGTGATCCTGTAGATAGCAATCAGCCCCAGCATTTT. Its translation: CASRRDPVDSNQPQHF. The gene calls are TRBV6-5 and TRBJ1-5; D is unclear. The CDR3 length is 16 residues. Germline CDR1 MNHEY, CDR2 SVGAGI. Trimming shortened V by 8 bases and J by 0 bases, and 17 bases separated the two germline ends.

The V and J genes are TRBV14 and TRBJ1-2; D is uncertain. The CDR3 covers 12 residues. The germline V gene has CDR1 SGHDN and CDR2 FVKESK. V was trimmed by 1 base and J by 2 bases, leaving 2 bases between them. The CDR3 nucleotides are TGTGCCAGCAGCCAAGGGAACTATGGCTACACCTTC. Residues: CASSQGNYGYTF. Looking up the rest from reference TRBV14 and TRBJ1-2 gives the full variable domain: EAGVTQFPSHSVIEKGQTVTLRCDPISGHDNLYWYRRVMGKEIKFLLHFVKESKQDESGMPNNRFLAERTGGTYSTLKVQPAELEDSGVYFCASSQGNYGYTFGSGTRLTVV.

This chain connects TRBV19 to TRBJ2-1; TRBD2 is a possible D gene (6 bases). V lost 6 bases to trimming and J lost 0 bases, with 12 bases between them. This CDR3 spans 15 amino acids. Germline V gives CDR1 LNHDA, CDR2 SQIVND (reference sequence). The CDR3 loop is CASSPGSYSYNEQFF. CDR3 DNA: TGTGCCAGTAGCCCCGGGAGCTACTCCTACAATGAGCAGTTCTTC.

The CDR3 region is CASSEGLGRTNEKLFF. The DNA for the CDR3 is TGTGCCAGCAGTGAGGGTTTAGGACGGACTAATGAAAAACTGTTTTTT. The chain carries TRBV6-1 and TRBJ1-4; D gene ambiguous. The CDR3 has 16 residues. CDR1 is MNHNS, CDR2 SASEGT, per germline. The V end lost 3 bases, the J end lost 2 bases, and 13 bases lay between the germline ends.

This clonotype has ten or more counts. The J gene is TRBJ2-5, the V gene TRBV20-1; TRBD2 matches 11 bases. The V segment lost 1 base and the J segment 1 base; nucleotides outside the gene matches: 2. Germline-derived CDR1 and CDR2 are DFQATT and SNEGSKA (reference sequence). The CDR3 length is 15 residues. CDR3 bases: TGCAGTGCTAGAGTGACTAGCGGGATCCAAGAGACCCAGTACTTC. It translates to CSARVTSGIQETQYF.

This clonotype was detected a few times. This chain connects TRBV6-1 to TRBJ1-5; TRBD1 agrees at 9 bases. V lost 7 bases to trimming and J lost 5 bases; unmatched junction nucleotides: 9. In germline, CDR1 is MNHNS, CDR2 SASEGT. The CDR3 covers 15 residues. The CDR3 DNA follows: TGTGCCAGCACCTCAAAGGGACAGGGTTATCAGCCCCAGCATTTT. It codes for CASTSKGQGYQPQHF.

The chain has TRBV6-2 or TRBV6-3 and TRBJ1-1; the D gene is possibly TRBD1 (6 bases). V was cut by 10 bases and J by 0 bases, with 21 bases left in between. The V gene's germline CDR1 is MNHEY and CDR2 SVGEGT. CDR3 length: 16 amino acids. The CDR3 coding sequence is TGTGCCACCGCCTATTTTTTGGGGACAATGAACACTGAAGCTTTCTTT. It is translated as CATAYFLGTMNTEAFF.

In this sample, this clonotype turned up a few times. The V call is TRBV19, the J call TRBJ1-3; D perhaps matches TRBD1 (6 bases). V lost 5 bases, J lost 0 bases, and 11 bases lay in between. Germline V gene lookup returns CDR1 LNHDA and CDR2 SQIVND (reference sequence). This CDR3 has 15 amino acids. CDR3 region: CASSADRPSGNTIYF. The CDR3, as DNA: TGTGCCAGTAGTGCGGACAGACCCTCTGGAAACACCATATATTTT.

This clonotype was seen more than once but under ten times. The rearrangement links TRBV7-9 to TRBJ2-5; 7 bases match TRBD2. V lost 2 bases, J lost 5 bases, and 8 bases stayed unmatched. Germline CDR1 and CDR2: SEHNR and FQNEAQ (reference sequence). This CDR3 comprises 15 residues. The CDR3 region has the DNA TGTGCCAGCAGCTTATATCTAGCGGCCGTCGAGACCCAGTACTTC. The encoded protein is CASSLYLAAVETQYF.

This clonotype was detected ten times or more. The genes are TRBV20-1 and TRBJ2-1; D call uncertain. Germline V gene data show CDR1 as DFQATT and CDR2 as SNEGSKA (reference sequence). V was clipped by 0 bases and J by 13 bases, with 16 bases between them. This CDR3 has 13 amino acids. The chain's CDR3 is CSARDGLVATQFF. CDR3 in DNA: TGCAGTGCTAGAGACGGGCTAGTAGCAACCCAGTTCTTC.

This clonotype showed up many times. The chain couples TRBV7-8 to TRBJ2-7; TRBD2 agrees at 12 bases. Germline V CDR1 and CDR2: SGHVS, FQNEAQ. After removal of 4 bases from V and 2 bases from J, the junction contained 6 bases not matched to a gene. The CDR3 extends over 16 amino acids. CDR3 DNA sequence: TGTGCCAGCAGCTGGCAGACTAGCGGGGGCCCCTACGAGCAGTACTTC. This translates into CASSWQTSGGPYEQYF. The full variable domain, completed using reference TRBV7-8 and TRBJ2-7, is GAGVSQSPRYKVAKRGQDVALRCDPISGHVSLFWYQQALGQGPEFLTYFQNEAQLDKSGLPSDRFFAERPEGSVSTLKIQRTQQEDSAVYLCASSWQTSGGPYEQYFGPGTRLTVT.

This clonotype was recorded at least ten times. This rearrangement joins TRBV11-3 to TRBJ2-2; D remains unclear. This CDR3 has 16 amino acids. Looked up from germline, CDR1 is SGHNT and CDR2 is YENEEA. V was cut by 5 bases and J by 4 bases, with 17 bases left in between. The CDR3 region is CASSHDQFGGTGELFF. The CDR3 region has the DNA TGTGCCAGCAGCCACGATCAGTTCGGTGGCACCGGGGAGCTGTTTTTT.

At least ten counts were recorded for this clonotype. The V call is TRBV4-1, the J call TRBJ1-1; D gene ambiguous. V was pared by 0 bases and J by 1 base, with 6 bases between. Germline V CDR1 and CDR2: MGHRA, YSYEKL. The CDR3 extends over 14 amino acids. The CDR3 loop reads CASSQDWENTEAFF. Here the CDR3 DNA reads TGCGCCAGCAGCCAAGATTGGGAGAACACTGAAGCTTTCTTT.